The next 29 T cell receptor beta chains were all read from a single sample in a study of identical twins. MiXCR was run by TCRdb on the 5' RACE reads, yielding one entry per CDR3 protein. Of hundreds of thousands of distinct CDR3 sequences in the sample, around 8.3% were seen once. This sample was also put to use in a study of yellow fever vaccine responses in identical twins.

The specimen was PBMCs. All receptors come from a woman aged 18 to 35 in good health.

The gene calls are TRBV11-2 and TRBJ2-1; weak D call: TRBD2 (5 bases). CDR3 length equals 15 residues. The germline V gene has CDR1 SGHAT and CDR2 FQNNGV. V gave up 5 bases and J gave up 6 bases, with 17 bases separating them. The CDR3 sequence: CASSRAPSGINEQFF. As DNA, the CDR3 is TGTGCCAGCAGCCGTGCCCCCAGCGGCATCAATGAGCAGTTCTTC.

The V gene is TRBV20-1, the J gene TRBJ2-2, with TRBD1 identical over 8 bases. CDR3 length equals 16 residues. Germline V gives CDR1 DFQATT, CDR2 SNEGSKA (reference sequence). The V gene end was trimmed by 3 bases and the J gene end by 6 bases; junction bases not matched to a gene: 12. CDR3 sequence (DNA): TGCAGTGCTAGGGCGCAGGGGGCGCGGTTGGCCGGGGAGCTGTTTTTT. This gives the protein CSARAQGARLAGELFF.

This clonotype turned up a few times. The V gene is TRBV7-6, the J gene TRBJ2-2, with 10 bases aligning to TRBD2. The CDR3 contains 17 residues. J lost 5 bases, V lost 0 bases, and 6 bases had no gene match. Germline CDR1 SGHVS, CDR2 FNYEAQ. CDR3 bases: TGTGCCAGCAGCTTAGCCCCCCTAGCGGGGGTTACCGGGGAGCTGTTTTTT. Protein sequence: CASSLAPLAGVTGELFF.

This chain links TRBV7-9 with TRBJ2-7, with 11 nucleotides matching TRBD2. Germline V gene sequence: CDR1 SEHNR, CDR2 FQNEAQ (reference sequence). V gave up 3 bases and J gave up 6 bases; unmatched junction bases: 4. This CDR3 has 14 amino acids. This CDR3 reads CASSLGTSGFEQYF. The CDR3 coding sequence is TGTGCCAGCAGCTTGGGGACTAGCGGTTTCGAGCAGTACTTC.

The V and J genes are TRBV5-6 and TRBJ2-3; D remains ambiguous. Trimming removed 3 bases at V and 6 bases at J, with 8 bases between. CDR3 length equals 12 residues. CDR1 SGHDT and CDR2 YYEEEE come from the germline V gene. The DNA for the CDR3 is TGTGCCAGCAGCTCTCAGTGGGATACGCAGTATTTT. Residues: CASSSQWDTQYF.

In this sample, this clonotype turned up a few times. This chain uses TRBV12-3 or TRBV12-4 with TRBJ2-1; a possible D gene is TRBD1 (6 bases). The CDR3 length is 14 residues. V was clipped by 5 bases and J by 0 bases, with 8 bases between them. The DNA of the CDR3 is TGTGCCAGCAGTAAGGACAGCTCCTACAATGAGCAGTTCTTC. This translates into CASSKDSSYNEQFF.

V usage is TRBV2 and J usage is TRBJ2-1; D might be TRBD1 (5 bases). The V gene lost 5 bases and the J gene lost 9 bases, with 14 bases spanning the gap. This CDR3 spans 13 amino acids. CDR1 and CDR2 (germline): SNHLY, FYNNEI. The CDR3 sequence: CASSSSQGSEQFF. Written as DNA, the CDR3 is TGTGCCAGCAGTTCGTCCCAGGGTAGTGAGCAGTTCTTC.

The chain carries TRBV20-1 and TRBJ2-5; 10 nucleotides agree with TRBD2. Germline assignment: CDR1 DFQATT and CDR2 SNEGSKA (reference sequence). CDR3 size: 15 residues. V shed 1 base, J shed 5 bases, and the junction held 7 bases outside the gene matches. CDR3: CSARAETSGSETQYF. In DNA form, the CDR3 reads TGCAGTGCTAGAGCGGAGACTAGCGGGTCGGAGACCCAGTACTTC.

The rearrangement uses TRBV28 and TRBJ2-7; D is perhaps TRBD2 (6 bases). Germline loops: CDR1 MDHEN, CDR2 SYDVKM. CDR3 size: 11 residues. Trimming pared 2 bases from V and 7 bases from J, leaving 6 bases between. The DNA for the CDR3 is TGTGCCAGCAGTTTACGGGAGGAGCAGTACTTC. The encoded protein is CASSLREEQYF.

The chain links TRBV7-8 to TRBJ2-1; TRBD1 might be the D (6 bases). Germline-derived CDR1 and CDR2 are SGHVS and FQNEAQ. Deletions cut 5 bases from V and 0 bases from J, with 17 bases between. The CDR3 totals 17 residues. CDR3 region: CASSPERGKSSYNEQFF. The CDR3 nucleotides read TGTGCCAGCAGCCCAGAGAGGGGGAAGAGCTCCTACAATGAGCAGTTCTTC. Full variable domain (outside the CDR3, taken from reference TRBV7-8 and TRBJ2-1): GAGVSQSPRYKVAKRGQDVALRCDPISGHVSLFWYQQALGQGPEFLTYFQNEAQLDKSGLPSDRFFAERPEGSVSTLKIQRTQQEDSAVYLCASSPERGKSSYNEQFFGPGTRLTVL.

At least ten counts were recorded for this clonotype. This chain joins TRBV20-1 and TRBJ2-4; D may match TRBD1 or TRBD2 (5 bases each). The CDR3 extends over 15 amino acids. Germline CDR1 DFQATT, CDR2 SNEGSKA (reference sequence). Trimming cost V 0 bases and J 3 bases, with 12 bases left between them. CDR3 protein: CSARDSGRVKNIQYF. The CDR3 region has the DNA TGCAGTGCTAGAGATTCGGGGCGCGTCAAAAACATTCAGTACTTC.

This sequence joins TRBV28 and TRBJ2-3; D is possibly TRBD2 (7 bases). The CDR3 has 16 residues. Per the germline V gene, CDR1 is MDHEN and CDR2 is SYDVKM. V lost 5 bases to trimming and J lost 1 base, with 16 bases between them. The CDR3 region is CASSGEGVRRTDTQYF. The DNA of the CDR3 is TGTGCCAGCAGTGGGGAGGGGGTGAGGCGCACAGATACGCAGTATTTT.

This clonotype was detected a few times. The chain is built from TRBV6-5 and TRBJ2-1, with 8 bases aligning to TRBD2. The junction had 13 bases not matched to a gene; V was cut back by 7 bases and J by 8 bases. CDR1 MNHEY and CDR2 SVGAGI come from the germline V gene. This CDR3 region has 15 residues. Here the CDR3 DNA reads TGTGCCAGCACTAGACTAGCGAGCAACAGGGATGAGCAGTTCTTC. It is translated as CASTRLASNRDEQFF.

This clonotype came up a few times. The gene calls are TRBV5-1 and TRBJ2-3; the match to TRBD2 covers 12 bases. There are 16 residues in the CDR3. Trimming at V came to 4 bases and at J to 6 bases, leaving 9 bases not matched to a gene. The germline V gene has CDR1 SGHRS and CDR2 YFSETQ. The CDR3 loop reads CASSPTSGGTWDTQYF. CDR3 DNA: TGCGCCAGCAGCCCGACTAGCGGGGGTACCTGGGATACGCAGTATTTT. The full variable domain, in which reference TRBV5-1 and TRBJ2-3 provide the parts outside the CDR3, is KAGVTQTPRYLIKTRGQQVTLSCSPISGHRSVSWYQQTPGQGLQFLFEYFSETQRNKGNFPGRFSGRQFSNSRSEMNVSTLELGDSALYLCASSPTSGGTWDTQYFGPGTRLTVL.

The table lists this clonotype with many counts. The rearrangement joins TRBV27 to TRBJ1-4; 7 nucleotides match TRBD1. The CDR3 extends over 15 amino acids. The germline V gene encodes CDR1 MNHEY and CDR2 SMNVEV (reference sequence). V dropped 6 bases and J dropped 2; count of bases not matched to a gene: 6. In DNA form, the CDR3 reads TGTGCCAGCAGAATTCAGGGGGGGACTAATGAAAAACTGTTTTTT. Its protein product is CASRIQGGTNEKLFF. The full variable domain, completed using reference TRBV27 and TRBJ1-4, is EAQVTQNPRYLITVTGKKLTVTCSQNMNHEYMSWYRQDPGLGLRQIYYSMNVEVTDKGDVPEGYKVSRKEKRNFPLILESPSPNQTSLYFCASRIQGGTNEKLFFGSGTQLSVL.

There are a few counts of this clonotype. The chain links TRBV5-1 to TRBJ1-1; D remains unclear. The V end lost 4 bases, the J end lost 6 bases, and 13 bases lay between the germline ends. The germline CDR1 and CDR2 sequences are SGHRS and YFSETQ. This CDR3 comprises 13 residues. The CDR3 is CASSTPRDAEAFF. CDR3 DNA: TGCGCCAGCAGCACTCCTAGGGATGCTGAAGCTTTCTTT.

This clonotype was observed a few times. CDR3 region: CASSRDRLAGELFF. In DNA, the CDR3 is TGTGCCAGCAGCCGCGACAGGTTGGCCGGGGAGCTGTTTTTT. The genes are TRBV28 and TRBJ2-2; perhaps TRBD1 as D (6 bases). The length of the CDR3 is 14 residues. Per germline, CDR1 MDHEN and CDR2 SYDVKM. V was shortened by 6 bases and J by 6 bases, with 14 bases between the two germline ends. Variable domain in full (rest from reference TRBV28 and TRBJ2-2): DVKVTQSSRYLVKRTGEKVFLECVQDMDHENMFWYRQDPGLGLRLIYFSYDVKMKEKGDIPEGYSVSREKKERFSLILESASTNQTSMYLCASSRDRLAGELFFGEGSRLTVL.

The J gene is TRBJ2-1, the V gene TRBV2; 7 nucleotides align to TRBD1. Germline CDR1 and CDR2: SNHLY and FYNNEI. Losses at the gene ends were 2 bases for V and 10 bases for J; bases not matched to a gene: 11. The CDR3 extends over 15 amino acids. Written as DNA, the CDR3 is TGTGCCAGCAGTGAAATGGTAGGGGGCGCGTCCGAGCAGTTCTTC. As protein: CASSEMVGGASEQFF.

This clonotype was detected many times. V gene TRBV29-1 combines with J gene TRBJ1-4, with a possible D match to TRBD1 (5 bases). V gave up 5 bases and J gave up 3 bases, with 19 bases separating them. There are 16 residues in the CDR3. Germline V lookup: CDR1 SQVTM, CDR2 ANQGSEA. DNA of the CDR3: TGCAGCGTTATAAGGGGCCGGGGAACTCCTAATGAAAAACTGTTTTTT. Its translation is CSVIRGRGTPNEKLFF.

In its sample, this clonotype was seen a few times. The chain joins TRBV2 to TRBJ2-2, with 9 bases lining up with TRBD1. Losses at the gene ends were 7 bases for V and 4 bases for J; bases not matched to a gene: 7. CDR1 and CDR2 from the germline V gene are SNHLY and FYNNEI. The CDR3 totals 15 residues. CDR3 DNA sequence: TGTGCCAGCATCATTGGACAGGGGACCACCGGGGAGCTGTTTTTT. Translating it yields CASIIGQGTTGELFF.

CDR3 sequence reads: CASNVPGQGAQETQYF. CDR3 coding DNA: TGTGCCAGCAACGTCCCGGGACAGGGGGCCCAGGAGACCCAGTACTTC. This chain connects TRBV2 to TRBJ2-5, with 12 positions matching TRBD1. Trimming cost V 7 bases and J 5 bases; bases outside gene matches: 11. Germline CDR1 reads SNHLY; CDR2 reads FYNNEI. This CDR3 contains 16 residues. The full variable domain, rest sourced from reference TRBV2 and TRBJ2-5, is EPEVTQTPSHQVTQMGQEVILRCVPISNHLYFYWYRQILGQKVEFLVSFYNNEISEKSEIFDDQFSVERPDGSNFTLKIRSTKLEDSAMYFCASNVPGQGAQETQYFGPGTRLLVL.

This clonotype was observed at least ten times. The J gene is TRBJ2-2, the V gene TRBV7-8, with 10 bases identical to TRBD2. The CDR3 has 16 residues. Trimming removed 6 bases from V and 0 bases from J; junction bases left unmatched: 4. Germline loops: CDR1 SGHVS, CDR2 FQNEAQ. CDR3 in amino acids: CASRASGGSNTGELFF. CDR3 DNA sequence: TGTGCCAGCAGGGCTAGCGGGGGATCGAACACCGGGGAGCTGTTTTTT.

The chain links TRBV14 to TRBJ2-5; TRBD1 is a possible D gene (6 bases). Trimming took off 0 bases at V and 1 base at J, with 15 bases between the two ends. This CDR3 has 17 residues. In germline, CDR1 is SGHDN, CDR2 FVKESK. The CDR3 bases are TGTGCCAGCAGCCAAGATGTGGTCAACAGGGCCCAAGAGACCCAGTACTTC. This codes for CASSQDVVNRAQETQYF.

This chain connects TRBV20-1 to TRBJ2-7; the match to TRBD2 covers 9 bases. V was pared by 0 bases and J by 3 bases, with 6 bases of the junction left unmatched. CDR1 and CDR2 from the germline V gene are DFQATT and SNEGSKA (reference sequence). The CDR3 sequence is 15 residues long. CDR3 in DNA: TGCAGTGCTAGAGAAGTGGCGGGGGGGTTCTACGAGCAGTACTTC. It encodes CSAREVAGGFYEQYF.

This clonotype was detected only a few times. The chain has TRBV27 and TRBJ1-2, with 9 positions matching TRBD1. The J segment lost 6 bases and the V segment lost 6 bases, leaving 5 bases of the junction unmatched. The V gene's germline CDR1 is MNHEY and CDR2 SMNVEV (reference sequence). The CDR3 length is 13 residues. The CDR3 DNA is TGTGCCAGCAGAACCGGGACAGGGAATGGCTACACCTTC. Translated: CASRTGTGNGYTF.

In this sample, this clonotype turned up a few times. This rearrangement joins TRBV20-1 to TRBJ2-3; 10 bases are a match to TRBD1. The CDR3 is 15 residues long. CDR1 and CDR2 (germline): DFQATT, SNEGSKA (reference sequence). The junction had 7 bases not matched to a gene; V was cut back by 4 bases and J by 3 bases. CDR3 amino acids: CSAKKDRGLTDTQYF. Written as DNA, the CDR3 is TGCAGTGCTAAAAAGGACAGGGGGTTAACAGATACGCAGTATTTT.

In its sample, this clonotype was seen many times. The genes are TRBV28 and TRBJ2-2; tentatively, D is TRBD1 or TRBD2 (5 bases each). The length of the CDR3 is 16 residues. V gave up 5 bases and J gave up 3 bases, with 16 bases separating them. From germline, CDR1 is MDHEN and CDR2 SYDVKM. CDR3 bases: TGTGCCAGCAGTCCCTACGGGGCCACCGACACCGGGGAGCTGTTTTTT. Translated: CASSPYGATDTGELFF.

This clonotype was seen a few times. The chain uses TRBV6-5 and TRBJ2-7; tentative D call: TRBD1 (5 bases). The germline V gene has CDR1 MNHEY and CDR2 SVGAGI. Trimming removed 1 base at V and 2 bases at J, with 12 bases between. This CDR3 region has 15 residues. CDR3 sequence: CASSYWQGGTYEQYF. CDR3 sequence (DNA): TGTGCCAGCAGTTACTGGCAGGGTGGAACCTACGAGCAGTACTTC.

The rearrangement uses TRBV7-2 and TRBJ2-5; D gene ambiguous. Deletions cut 3 bases from V and 5 bases from J, with 10 bases between. Germline V CDR1 and CDR2: SGHTA, FQGNSA. The CDR3 consists of 13 residues. The CDR3 spells CASSFKAQETQYF. CDR3 DNA: TGTGCCAGCAGCTTCAAAGCACAGGAGACCCAGTACTTC.